This TCR beta chain was documented in a study of blood T cells in healthy people across ages. It was with a sample-barcoded 5' primer and a J-beta primer mix that a second PCR of roughly 7 to 12 cycles was run. In TCRdb, the 5' RACE reads were re-called with MiXCR into one record per CDR3 protein. The table lists approximately 730,000 distinct CDR3 sequences, around half of them singletons. V lost 3 bases to trimming and J lost 2 bases, with 8 bases between them. The CDR3 consists of 14 residues. The material sequenced was blood. The TCR sequence derives from an older man in good health. V and J are TRBV12-3 or TRBV12-4 and TRBJ2-4; D remains unclear. This CDR3 is CASSLHGSKNIQYF. In nucleotides, the CDR3 is TGTGCCAGCAGTTTGCACGGGTCCAAAAACATTCAGTACTTC.